This TCR beta chain originates from a study of T cell repertoires in cytomegalovirus infection. CDR1 LNHDA and CDR2 SQIVND come from the germline V gene (reference sequence). The CDR3 runs to 17 residues. Trimming stripped 5 bases from V and 0 bases from J, with 14 bases between. Concerning this clonotype: Its antigen is not known.

Each CDR3 protein gets one entry after TCRdb re-called the reads with MiXCR. Of about 340,000 distinct CDR3 sequences in the sample, 25% to 30% were seen once. The source is a human donor in good health (CMV status not recorded). Some clones in this sample may be carry-over from other donors' samples. The sample in question was cultured PBMCs, obtained from culture after CMV antigen stimulation. The rearrangement uses TRBV19 and TRBJ1-6; tentative D call: TRBD1 (6 bases). The CDR3 is CASSAQGYGSYNSPLHF. CDR3 sequence (DNA): TGTGCCAGTAGTGCGCAGGGGTATGGCTCCTATAATTCACCCCTCCACTTT.